The table lists the clone carrying this TCR beta chain with many counts. This sample is drawn from a study of neurological immune-mediated disorders. It was by 5'RACE with 10-nucleotide random UMIs that the cDNA was made. In TCRdb, the 5' RACE reads were re-called with MiXCR into one record per CDR3 protein. In the table there are roughly 52,000 distinct CDR3 sequences, approximately 3.6% of which are singletons. Sorted libraries drew on approximately 980,000 CD4+ or CD8+ T cells. V was pared by 0 bases and J by 1 base, with 3 bases of the junction left unmatched. The CDR3 has 15 amino acids. Looked up from germline, CDR1 is SGHKS and CDR2 is YYEKEE (reference sequence).

The sequenced material came from CD4+ T cells from blood. The receptor was derived from a woman aged 35 to 49 with multiple sclerosis. V gene TRBV5-5 combines with J gene TRBJ1-1; 7 bases map to TRBD1. CDR3 in amino acids: CASSLVRTGNTEAFF. The CDR3 region has the DNA TGTGCCAGCAGCTTGGTGAGGACAGGGAACACTGAAGCTTTCTTT.